This is a list of T cell receptor beta chains from one sample in a study of blood T cell repertoires in COVID-19. Profiling relied on immunoSEQ multiplex PCR, and the TCRdb table lists in-frame clones only, not all of them. The repertoire holds about 280,000 clones, with 85% as singletons. Sequencing was performed on peripheral blood. These receptors all stem from a man aged 50 or older with active or convalescent COVID-19. Each CDR3 is given with its conserved first and last residue. A D gene is named only where the DNA matches it firmly. Clone sizes are given selectively: once, few, many, or a class where the clone is expanded.

TRBV5-1	.	TRBJ2-7	TRBD2	CASSLAGGVELYEQYF	TGCGCCAGCAGCTTGGCGGGGGGAGTGGAACTCTACGAGCAGTACTTC
TRBV7-2	.	TRBJ1-2	TRBD1	CASSLPGGLYGYTF	TGTGCCAGCAGCTTGCCAGGGGGACTCTATGGCTACACCTTC
TRBV5-1	.	TRBJ1-2	TRBD1	CASSSITRTGDPSNYGYTF	TGCGCCAGCAGCTCCATAACCCGGACAGGGGACCCGTCTAACTATGGCTACACCTTC
TRBV29-1	.	TRBJ1-4	.	CSVQTGFNEKLFF	TGCAGCGTTCAGACAGGCTTTAATGAAAAACTGTTTTTT
TRBV6-5	.	TRBJ1-2	.	CAPPGNYGYTF	TGTGCCCCGCCAGGTAACTATGGCTACACCTTC
TRBV24-1	.	TRBJ2-3	TRBD2	CATSDLMASGHSTDTQYF	TGTGCCACCAGTGATTTGATGGCTAGCGGGCACTCCACAGATACGCAGTATTTT
TRBV10-3	.	TRBJ1-2	TRBD1	CAISGQGADGGYTF	TGTGCCATCAGTGGACAGGGGGCGGATGGTGGCTACACCTTC
TRBV3-1/TRBV3-2	.	TRBJ1-2	.	CASSQGQVNYGYTF	TGTGCCAGCAGCCAAGGACAGGTCAACTATGGCTACACCTTC
TRBV3-1/TRBV3-2	.	TRBJ2-1	TRBD1	CASSQGRGNEQFF	TGTGCCAGCAGCCAAGGCAGGGGGAATGAGCAGTTCTTC
TRBV7-2	.	TRBJ2-3	.	CASSLYTDTQYF	TGTGCCAGCAGCCTCTACACAGATACGCAGTATTTT
TRBV20-1	once	TRBJ2-5	.	CSAPTEETQYF	TGCAGTGCCCCCACGGAAGAGACCCAGTACTTC
TRBV5-1	.	TRBJ2-1	TRBD2	CASSLLAGRYNEQFF	TGCGCCAGCAGCTTATTAGCGGGCAGGTACAATGAGCAGTTCTTC
TRBV6-6	.	TRBJ2-3	TRBD2	CASSTGGNTDTQYF	TGTGCCAGCAGCACGGGGGGGAACACAGATACGCAGTATTTT
TRBV28	.	TRBJ1-1	.	CASRATRREAFF	TGTGCCAGCAGGGCGACTCGAAGGGAAGCTTTCTTT
TRBV6-7	.	TRBJ2-2	.	CASSYQRFPGQTNTGELFF	TGTGCCAGCAGTTATCAACGCTTCCCCGGACAGACTAACACCGGGGAGCTGTTTTTT
TRBV19	once	TRBJ1-5	.	CASSIAPGWNQPQHF	TGTGCCAGTAGTATAGCCCCAGGGTGGAATCAGCCCCAGCATTTT
TRBV7-9	.	TRBJ1-5	TRBD1	CASSLDRAHQPQHF	TGTGCCAGCAGCCTCGACAGGGCCCACCAGCCCCAGCATTTT
TRBV29-1	.	TRBJ2-7	.	CSVEVAVEQYF	TGCAGCGTTGAAGTGGCCGTCGAGCAGTACTTC
TRBV5-6	once	TRBJ1-2	TRBD1	CASSGDRDFPISANYGYTF	TGTGCCAGCAGCGGGGACAGGGATTTCCCCATCTCGGCTAACTATGGCTACACCTTC
TRBV28	once	TRBJ1-1	TRBD1	CASSPWTGGPNTEAFF	TGTGCCAGCAGTCCATGGACAGGGGGCCCGAACACTGAAGCTTTCTTT
TRBV7-3	.	TRBJ2-1	.	CASSLTATRISSYNEQFF	TGTGCCAGCAGCTTAACGGCCACTAGAATTAGCTCCTACAATGAGCAGTTCTTC
TRBV2	.	TRBJ2-2	TRBD1	CASSRQGPNTGELFF	TGTGCCAGCAGTAGACAGGGCCCGAACACCGGGGAGCTGTTTTTT
TRBV7-8	.	TRBJ2-1	TRBD2	CASSPTSATRFSLF	TGTGCCAGCAGCCCCACTAGCGCCACCCGCTTTTCTCTCTTC
TRBV5-6	.	TRBJ2-3	.	CASSLEGVGKSADTQYF	TGTGCCAGCAGCTTGGAAGGGGTCGGAAAATCTGCTGATACGCAGTATTTT
TRBV5-1	once	TRBJ1-2	TRBD1	CASSLATGGNPDGYTF	TGCGCCAGCAGCTTGGCCACAGGGGGCAACCCCGATGGCTACACCTTC
TRBV11-2	few	TRBJ2-3	.	CASSVISTDTQYF	TGTGCCAGCAGCGTCATCAGCACAGATACGCAGTATTTT
TRBV4-2	.	TRBJ2-7	TRBD2	CASSQDLASGSYEQYF	TGTGCCAGCAGCCAAGATTTGGCTAGCGGATCCTACGAGCAGTACTTC
TRBV19	.	TRBJ1-1	.	CASSRTEAFF	TGTGCCAGTAGTCGCACTGAAGCTTTCTTT
TRBV11-2	.	TRBJ2-3	TRBD2	CASSLLQRLAGGTDTQYF	TGTGCCAGCAGCTTACTCCAGAGACTAGCGGGGGGCACAGATACGCAGTATTTT
TRBV28	.	TRBJ2-3	TRBD2	CASFSRGGTQYF	TGTGCCAGTTTTTCGCGGGGGGGTACGCAGTATTTT
TRBV18	.	TRBJ2-7	TRBD1	CASSPPGQGGWEQYF	TGTGCCAGCTCACCACCGGGACAGGGAGGTTGGGAGCAGTACTTC
TRBV29-1	.	TRBJ2-2	TRBD1	CSVNGQGSNTGELFF	TGCAGCGTGAATGGACAGGGATCGAACACCGGGGAGCTGTTTTTT
TRBV24-1	.	TRBJ2-3	.	CATSPGREITDTQYF	TGTGCCACCAGTCCGGGCAGGGAAATCACAGATACGCAGTATTTT
TRBV9	.	TRBJ2-7	.	CASSRGLQSSYEQYF	TGTGCCAGCAGCCGAGGACTCCAGAGCTCCTACGAGCAGTACTTC
TRBV28	.	TRBJ1-2	TRBD1	CASSLLPGAGGQYGYTF	TGTGCCAGCAGTTTGCTTCCAGGTGCAGGGGGCCAGTATGGCTACACCTTC
TRBV5-4	.	TRBJ1-2	TRBD1	CASSSGQAALNYGYTF	TGTGCCAGCAGCTCGGGACAGGCCGCGCTTAACTATGGCTACACCTTC
TRBV7-9	.	TRBJ2-1	.	CASGLDRILNEQFF	TGTGCCAGCGGGTTAGACAGGATTCTCAATGAGCAGTTCTTC
TRBV2	.	TRBJ2-1	.	CASSAGTYGEQFF	TGTGCCAGCAGTGCCGGGACTTACGGGGAGCAGTTCTTC
TRBV29-1	.	TRBJ1-1	.	CSHVLERKAFF	TGCAGCCACGTTTTGGAGCGAAAAGCTTTCTTT
TRBV6-1	few	TRBJ1-4	TRBD1	CASSVDRGTTNEKLFF	TGTGCCAGCAGTGTGGACAGGGGTACAACTAATGAAAAACTGTTTTTT
TRBV6-5	.	TRBJ1-5	TRBD1	CASSADRGGNQPQHF	TGTGCCAGCAGCGCCGACAGGGGAGGCAATCAGCCCCAGCATTTT
TRBV5-1	.	TRBJ2-3	.	CASSLGGYTDTQYF	TGCGCCAGCAGCTTGGGAGGGTACACAGATACGCAGTATTTT
TRBV5-4	.	TRBJ2-5	.	CASSFGTSGDQTQYF	TGTGCCAGCAGCTTCGGCACTAGTGGGGATCAGACCCAGTACTTC
TRBV7-9	.	TRBJ2-5	TRBD2	CASSLVSLAGGGTQYF	TGTGCCAGCAGCTTAGTATCATTAGCGGGAGGCGGGACCCAGTACTTC
TRBV4-1	.	TRBJ2-1	.	CASSALLNEQFF	TGCGCCAGTTCCGCCCTATTGAATGAGCAGTTCTTC
TRBV5-1	.	TRBJ2-1	TRBD2	CASSFGTSNEQFF	TGCGCCAGCAGCTTTGGGACTAGCAATGAGCAGTTCTTC
TRBV18	.	TRBJ1-3	.	CASSPRGQKLDSGNTIYF	TGTGCCAGCTCACCACGAGGACAGAAACTGGACTCTGGAAACACCATATATTTT
TRBV14	.	TRBJ2-3	.	CASTQGDTQYF	TGTGCCAGCACTCAGGGCGATACGCAGTATTTT
TRBV4-2	.	TRBJ2-5	.	CASSRGETQYF	TGTGCCAGTAGTAGGGGAGAGACCCAGTACTTC
TRBV12-5	.	TRBJ2-7	TRBD1	CASAHPATGSYEQYF	TGTGCTAGTGCCCACCCGGCGACAGGGTCCTACGAGCAGTACTTC
TRBV6-2/TRBV6-3	.	TRBJ2-2	.	CASSYSPGELFF	TGTGCCAGCAGTTATAGCCCCGGGGAGCTGTTTTTT